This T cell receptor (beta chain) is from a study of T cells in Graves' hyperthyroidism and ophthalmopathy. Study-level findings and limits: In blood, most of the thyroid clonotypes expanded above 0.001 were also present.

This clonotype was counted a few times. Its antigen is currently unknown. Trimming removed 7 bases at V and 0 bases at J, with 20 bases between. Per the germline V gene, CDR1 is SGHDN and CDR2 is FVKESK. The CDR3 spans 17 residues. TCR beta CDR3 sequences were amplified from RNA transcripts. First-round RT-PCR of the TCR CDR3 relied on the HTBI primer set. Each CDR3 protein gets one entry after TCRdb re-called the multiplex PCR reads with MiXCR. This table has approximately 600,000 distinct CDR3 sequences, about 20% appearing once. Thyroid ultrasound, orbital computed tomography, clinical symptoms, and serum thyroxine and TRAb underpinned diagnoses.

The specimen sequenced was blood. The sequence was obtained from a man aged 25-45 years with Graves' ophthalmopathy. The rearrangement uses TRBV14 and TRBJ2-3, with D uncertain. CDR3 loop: CASTPGSAEPSTDTQYF. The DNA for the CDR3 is TGTGCCAGCACTCCCGGTAGTGCTGAGCCTAGCACAGATACGCAGTATTTT. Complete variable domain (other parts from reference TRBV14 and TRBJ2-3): EAGVTQFPSHSVIEKGQTVTLRCDPISGHDNLYWYRRVMGKEIKFLLHFVKESKQDESGMPNNRFLAERTGGTYSTLKVQPAELEDSGVYFCASTPGSAEPSTDTQYFGPGTRLTVL.